The source of this T cell receptor (beta chain) is a study of T cells and Merkel cell carcinoma outcomes. Method: immunoSEQ multiplex PCR; TCRdb's copy keeps in-frame clones and lacks some. The sample has about 1,300 clones; roughly 90% are singletons. CDR3 length: 14 amino acids. The V gene end was trimmed by 9 bases and the J gene end by 8 bases; junction bases not matched to a gene: 10. In germline, CDR1 is MNHNY, CDR2 SVGAGI (reference sequence). The genes are TRBV6-6 and TRBJ1-2; 12 positions agree with TRBD1. This TCR was recovered from a human donor with Merkel cell carcinoma. The specimen was tumor tissue from Merkel cell carcinoma. The CDR3 nucleotides read TGTGCCAGTGATCCGGGACAGGGGGCGGAAGGCTACACCTTC. Translation gives CASDPGQGAEGYTF.